The clone carrying this T cell receptor beta chain has a count of ten or more. No antigen is known for it. The length of the CDR3 is 14 residues. Trimming cost V 6 bases and J 3 bases, with 14 bases left between them. Germline lookup yields CDR1 SNHLY and CDR2 FYNNEI. The record originates from a study of CD8 T cells in ankylosing spondylitis. Broader study findings: From matched ankylosing spondylitis synovial fluid, disease-linked clones were reportedly recovered at significantly enriched levels. A motif in TCR beta, a set of roughly 8 highly homologous variants, appeared characteristic of ankylosing spondylitis blood. Prior work had noted some motif variants in reactive arthritis blood and synovial fluid.

Preparation of TCR beta libraries was done by quantitative 5'-RACE with molecular barcodes. One entry per CDR3 protein results from TCRdb running MiXCR on the 5' RACE reads. The profile covers fewer than 550,000 distinct CDR3 sequences, with about 5% appearing a single time and 3.5% taken by the ten largest. V gene TRBV2 combines with J gene TRBJ1-2, with D hard to call. Sequencing was carried out using blood, either unsorted or a sorted T cell fraction (not recorded which). This clonotype originated in a male donor with ankylosing spondylitis. The CDR3 sequence: CASSLNPAHYGYTF. CDR3 sequence (DNA): TGTGCCAGCAGCCTAAATCCTGCCCACTATGGCTACACCTTC.